This note documents a single T cell receptor beta chain sequence. Germline V gene lookup returns CDR1 SEHNR and CDR2 FQNEAQ (reference sequence). The CDR3 is 15 residues long. V was clipped by 4 bases and J by 5 bases; unmatched bases: 4. This entry is derived from a study of naive and memory T cell subsets. Four PCR rounds used nested alpha and beta constant region primers plus the SP2 primer. TCRdb reprocessed the 5' RACE reads with MiXCR, giving one entry per CDR3 protein. Altogether tens of thousands of distinct CDR3 sequences are present, under 10% being singletons, with the ten largest covering 19%. The library had UMIs added by 3' ligation of an oligonucleotide to TCR cDNA.

This chain joins TRBV7-9 and TRBJ2-7; 14 bases fit TRBD2. This TCR was recovered from a female donor in good health. The CDR3 DNA sequence: TGTGCCAGCAGCTCGGGACTAGCGGGGGCTAACGAGCAGTACTTC. Its translation is CASSSGLAGANEQYF.